The text below deals with one TCR beta chain. The CDR3 spans 14 residues. The V gene lost 4 bases and the J gene lost 4 bases, with 11 bases spanning the gap. CDR1 MNHEY and CDR2 SMNVEV come from the germline V gene (reference sequence). Authors' analysis steps: The authors estimated nucleated cell counts from reference gene primer amplification. Sequenced by immunoSEQ multiplex PCR; TCRdb stores in-frame clones only, minus some. V, J and clone size derive from that table, while D and trimming were established from the DNA sequence. The repertoire has a few hundred thousand clones, 89% of them found once; the top ten carry more than 1%. The data originate from a study of blood T cell repertoires in COVID-19. In the study overall: Sites across the United States, Italy and Spain contributed samples from acute and convalescent COVID-19. Nucleic acid was either cDNA or gDNA, and it came from T cells, B-cell-depleted T cells, or PBMCs.

The receptor was derived from a man aged 35 to 55 with acute or convalescent COVID-19. Sequenced: peripheral blood. The chain employs TRBV27 and TRBJ1-5; D unclear. CDR3 region: CASSSPTRNQPQHF. CDR3 in DNA: TGTGCCAGCAGTTCACCCACGAGGAATCAGCCCCAGCATTTT.